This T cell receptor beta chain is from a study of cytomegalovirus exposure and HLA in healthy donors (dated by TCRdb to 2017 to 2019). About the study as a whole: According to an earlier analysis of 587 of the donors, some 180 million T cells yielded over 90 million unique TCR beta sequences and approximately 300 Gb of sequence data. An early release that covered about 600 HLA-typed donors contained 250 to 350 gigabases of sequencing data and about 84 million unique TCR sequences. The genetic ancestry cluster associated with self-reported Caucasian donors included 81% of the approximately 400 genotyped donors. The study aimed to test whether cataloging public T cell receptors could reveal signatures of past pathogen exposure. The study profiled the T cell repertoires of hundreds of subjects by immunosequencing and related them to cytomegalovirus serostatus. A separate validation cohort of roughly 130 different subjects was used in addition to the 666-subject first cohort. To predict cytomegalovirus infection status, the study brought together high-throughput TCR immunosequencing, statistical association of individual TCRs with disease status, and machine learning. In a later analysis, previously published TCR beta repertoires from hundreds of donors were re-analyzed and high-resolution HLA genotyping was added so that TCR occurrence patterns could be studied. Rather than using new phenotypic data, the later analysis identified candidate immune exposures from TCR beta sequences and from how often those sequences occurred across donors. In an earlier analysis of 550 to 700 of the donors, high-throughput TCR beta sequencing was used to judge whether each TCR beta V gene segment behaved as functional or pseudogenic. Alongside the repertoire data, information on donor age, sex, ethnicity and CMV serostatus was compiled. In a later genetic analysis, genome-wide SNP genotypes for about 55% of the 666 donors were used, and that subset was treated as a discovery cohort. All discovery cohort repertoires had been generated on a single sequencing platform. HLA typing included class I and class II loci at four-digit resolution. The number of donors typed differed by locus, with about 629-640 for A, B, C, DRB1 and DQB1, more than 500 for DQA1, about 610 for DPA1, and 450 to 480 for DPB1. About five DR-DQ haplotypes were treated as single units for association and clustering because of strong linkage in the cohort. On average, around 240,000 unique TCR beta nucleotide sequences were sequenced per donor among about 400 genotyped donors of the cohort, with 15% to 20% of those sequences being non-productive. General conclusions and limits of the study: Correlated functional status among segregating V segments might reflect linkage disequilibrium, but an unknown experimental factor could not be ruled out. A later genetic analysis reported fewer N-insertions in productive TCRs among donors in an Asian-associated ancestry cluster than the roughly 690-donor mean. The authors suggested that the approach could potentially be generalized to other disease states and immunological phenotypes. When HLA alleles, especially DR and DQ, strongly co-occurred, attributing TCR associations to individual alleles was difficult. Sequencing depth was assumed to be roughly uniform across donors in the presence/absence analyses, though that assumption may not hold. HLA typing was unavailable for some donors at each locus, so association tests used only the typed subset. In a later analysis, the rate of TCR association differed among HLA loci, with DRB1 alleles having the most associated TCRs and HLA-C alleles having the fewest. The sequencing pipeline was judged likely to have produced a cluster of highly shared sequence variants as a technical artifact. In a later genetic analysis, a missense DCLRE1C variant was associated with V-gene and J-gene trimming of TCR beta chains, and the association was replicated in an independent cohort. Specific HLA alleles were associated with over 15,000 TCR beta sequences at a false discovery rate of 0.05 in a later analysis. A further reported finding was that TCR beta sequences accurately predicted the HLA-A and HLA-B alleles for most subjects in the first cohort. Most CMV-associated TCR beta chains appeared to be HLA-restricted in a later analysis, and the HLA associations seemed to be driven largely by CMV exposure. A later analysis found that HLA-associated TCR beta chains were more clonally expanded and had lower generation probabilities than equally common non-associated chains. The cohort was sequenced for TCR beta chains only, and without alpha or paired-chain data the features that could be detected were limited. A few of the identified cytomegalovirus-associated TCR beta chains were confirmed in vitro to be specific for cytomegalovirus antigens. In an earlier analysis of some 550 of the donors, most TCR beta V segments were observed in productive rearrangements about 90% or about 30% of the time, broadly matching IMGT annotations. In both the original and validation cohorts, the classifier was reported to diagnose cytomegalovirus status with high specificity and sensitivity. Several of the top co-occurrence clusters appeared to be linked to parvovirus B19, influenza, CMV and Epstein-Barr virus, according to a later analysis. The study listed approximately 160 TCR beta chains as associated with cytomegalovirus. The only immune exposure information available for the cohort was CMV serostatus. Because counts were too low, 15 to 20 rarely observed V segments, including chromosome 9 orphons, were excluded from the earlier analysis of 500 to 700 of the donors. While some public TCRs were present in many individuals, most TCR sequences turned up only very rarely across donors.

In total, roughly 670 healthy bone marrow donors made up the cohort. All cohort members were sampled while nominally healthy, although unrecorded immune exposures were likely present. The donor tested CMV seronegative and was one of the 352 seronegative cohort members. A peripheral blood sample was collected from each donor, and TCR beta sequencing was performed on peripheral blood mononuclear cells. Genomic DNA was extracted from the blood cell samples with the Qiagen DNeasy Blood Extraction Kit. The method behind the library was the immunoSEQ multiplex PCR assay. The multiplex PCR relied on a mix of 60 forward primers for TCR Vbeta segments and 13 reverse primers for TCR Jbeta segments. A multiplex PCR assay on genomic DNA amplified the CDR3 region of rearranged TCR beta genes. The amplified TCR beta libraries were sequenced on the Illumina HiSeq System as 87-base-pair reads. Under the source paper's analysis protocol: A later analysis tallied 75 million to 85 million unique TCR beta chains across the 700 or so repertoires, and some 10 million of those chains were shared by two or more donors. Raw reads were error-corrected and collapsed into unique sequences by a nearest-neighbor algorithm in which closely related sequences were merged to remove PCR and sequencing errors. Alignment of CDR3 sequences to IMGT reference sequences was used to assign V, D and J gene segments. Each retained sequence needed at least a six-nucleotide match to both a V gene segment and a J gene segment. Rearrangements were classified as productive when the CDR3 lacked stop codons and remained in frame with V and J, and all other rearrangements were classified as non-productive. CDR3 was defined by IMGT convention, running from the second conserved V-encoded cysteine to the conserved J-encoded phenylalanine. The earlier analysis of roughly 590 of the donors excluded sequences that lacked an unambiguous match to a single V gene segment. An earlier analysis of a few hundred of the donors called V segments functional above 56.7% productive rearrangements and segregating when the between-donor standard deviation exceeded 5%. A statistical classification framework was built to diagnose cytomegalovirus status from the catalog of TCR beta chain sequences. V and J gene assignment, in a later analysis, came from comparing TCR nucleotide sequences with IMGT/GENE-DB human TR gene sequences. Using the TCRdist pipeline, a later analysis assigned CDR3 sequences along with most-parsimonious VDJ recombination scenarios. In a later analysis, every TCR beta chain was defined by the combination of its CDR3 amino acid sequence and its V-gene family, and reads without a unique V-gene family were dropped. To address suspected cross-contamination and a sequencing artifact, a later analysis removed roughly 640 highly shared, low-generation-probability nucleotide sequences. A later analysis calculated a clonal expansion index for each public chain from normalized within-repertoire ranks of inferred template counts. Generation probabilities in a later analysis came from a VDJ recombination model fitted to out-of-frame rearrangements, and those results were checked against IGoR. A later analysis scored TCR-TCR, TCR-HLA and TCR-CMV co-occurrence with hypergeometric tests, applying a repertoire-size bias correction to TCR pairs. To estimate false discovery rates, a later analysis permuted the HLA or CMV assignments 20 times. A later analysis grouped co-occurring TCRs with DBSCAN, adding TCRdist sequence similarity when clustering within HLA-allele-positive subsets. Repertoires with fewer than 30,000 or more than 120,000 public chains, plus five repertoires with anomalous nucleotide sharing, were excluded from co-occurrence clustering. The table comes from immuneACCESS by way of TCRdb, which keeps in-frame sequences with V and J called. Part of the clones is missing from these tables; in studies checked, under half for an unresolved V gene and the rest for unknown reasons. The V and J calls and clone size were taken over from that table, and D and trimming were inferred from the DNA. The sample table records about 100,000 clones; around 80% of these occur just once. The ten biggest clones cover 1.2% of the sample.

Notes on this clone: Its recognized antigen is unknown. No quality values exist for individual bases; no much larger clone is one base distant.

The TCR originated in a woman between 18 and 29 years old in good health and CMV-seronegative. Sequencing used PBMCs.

This receptor carries the CDR3 CAWDAPTAMGDTEAFF. Here is the DNA: TGTGCCTGGGACGCCCCCACGGCGATGGGCGACACTGAAGCTTTCTTT. The chain is assembled from TRBV30 and TRBJ1-1; confidence is insufficient to name the D gene. Trimming costs V 5 bases and J 3 bases, and their ends lie 22 bases apart. CDR1 and CDR2 are drawn from the germline V gene (reference sequence): GTSNPN, SVGIG. The cysteine opens and the phenylalanine closes a CDR3 of 16 amino acids. The retained sequence is limited to the CDR3, 48 bases, with the frame set at the first base.